The entry below gives a single TCR beta chain sequence along with its context. Antigen specificity is unknown. This record comes from a study of shared clonotypes between healthy human individuals. Study-level information: The people who gave samples were a couple of women and three men aged 18 to 49.

Findings and caveats of the study: As a rule, naive subsets had a larger estimated richness than memory subsets. Only a few donors were included, so the genetic and exposure-history diversity represented was limited.

Sorted-subset replicate PCRs used 150 to 200 ng DNA, about 30,000 T cell genomes. TCRdb's copy holds only in-frame clones and misses some; the assay was immunoSEQ multiplex PCR. The data show 2 million to 2.5 million clones, about 92% seen once. The CDR3 is 17 amino acids. V was clipped by 3 bases and J by 1 base, with 16 bases between them. Germline V gene lookup returns CDR1 SGDLS and CDR2 YYNGEE. Only CD45RO-negative cells positively selected for CCR7 counted as naive CD8 cells, so terminally differentiated effector memory CD45RA+ cells were excluded. This chain links TRBV9 with TRBJ2-2; D perhaps matches TRBD2 (5 bases). The material sequenced was naive CD8+ T cells from PBMCs. The receptor was derived from a man younger than 35 in good health. Some clones in this sample may be carry-over from other donors' samples. Here the CDR3 DNA reads TGTGCCAGCAGCGCCGAGCCGGGAATCGGGAACACCGGGGAGCTGTTTTTT. The encoded protein is CASSAEPGIGNTGELFF.